This TCR beta chain emerged from a study of PD-1 blockade in classical Hodgkin lymphoma. This CDR3 contains 15 residues. Relapse after autologous stem cell transplantation occurred in every patient, and brentuximab vedotin exposure varied. This table comes from immunoSEQ multiplex PCR, and its TCRdb copy is limited to in-frame clones, with some not included. The table lists 25,000 to 35,000 clones, 71% of them singletons, with roughly 3.5% in the top ten. This receptor was obtained from a human donor with classical Hodgkin lymphoma. Sequencing was performed on peripheral blood mononuclear cells (PBMCs), taken before the second cycle of nivolumab. The chain employs TRBV1 and TRBJ2-6; the DNA was not compared with TRBD2, the D call given in the table. TRBV1 corresponds to a pseudogene. Here the CDR3 DNA reads TGCACCAGCAGCCAAGTGCGGGGCTGGGCCAACGTCCTGACTTTC. Translated: CTSSQVRGWANVLTF.